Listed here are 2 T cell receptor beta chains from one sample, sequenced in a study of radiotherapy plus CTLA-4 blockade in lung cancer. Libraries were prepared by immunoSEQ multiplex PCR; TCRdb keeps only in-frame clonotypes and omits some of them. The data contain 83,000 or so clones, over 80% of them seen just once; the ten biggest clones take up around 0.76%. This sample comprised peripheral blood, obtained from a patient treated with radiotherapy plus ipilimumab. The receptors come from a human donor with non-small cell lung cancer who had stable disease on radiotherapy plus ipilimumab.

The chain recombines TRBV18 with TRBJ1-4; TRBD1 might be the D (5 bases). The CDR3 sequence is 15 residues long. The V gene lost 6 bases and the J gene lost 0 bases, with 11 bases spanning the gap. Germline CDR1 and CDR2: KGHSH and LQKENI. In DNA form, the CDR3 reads TGTGCCAGCTCGCCGCAGGGAGCAACTAATGAAAAACTGTTTTTT. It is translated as CASSPQGATNEKLFF.

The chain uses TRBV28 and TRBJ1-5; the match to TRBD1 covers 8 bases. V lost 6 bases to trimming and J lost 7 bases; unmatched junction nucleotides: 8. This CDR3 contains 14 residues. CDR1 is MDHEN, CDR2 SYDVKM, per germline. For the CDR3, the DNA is TGTGCCAGCAGGGATAGGACAGGGTGGCAGCCCCAGCATTTT. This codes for CASRDRTGWQPQHF.